A single T cell receptor beta chain is shown here with its context. The antigen remains undetermined. Here immunoSEQ multiplex PCR was the method, and the copy in TCRdb shows in-frame clones only, minus some. The repertoire consists of around 100,000 clones, with around 91% occurring once and the leading ten covering 15% to 20%. The CDR3 spans 13 residues. Germline-derived CDR1 and CDR2 are SGHRS and YFSETQ. The junction had 4 bases not matched to a gene; V was cut back by 4 bases and J by 5 bases. These data come from a study of T cell responses to AZD1222 COVID-19 vaccine. At the level of the study: Analyses pooled second doses at about 4 or about 12 weeks. Overall study results and limits: The reported proportion of spike-specific TCRs targeting unmutated variant regions was nearly half. Spike-wide coverage was observed for vaccine-associated CD4 TCRs, with dominant responses at 160-218 and 743-854.

This sequence originates from an adult in good health. The rearrangement uses TRBV5-1 and TRBJ2-5; 8 nucleotides match TRBD1. Specimen: peripheral blood, collected on day 0 of AZD1222 vaccination. CDR3: CASSKGQGETQYF. CDR3 coding DNA: TGCGCCAGCAGCAAAGGACAGGGCGAGACCCAGTACTTC.